This TCR beta chain was obtained from a study of Ad26.COV2.S vaccination and SARS-CoV-2 variants. Stated treatment: around 19 received Ad26.COV2.S at low or high dose, single or two shots; 5 received placebo; per-sample allocation not given. At day 63 after the first vaccine or placebo injection, samples were drawn. The method was immunoSEQ multiplex PCR; TCRdb's version includes in-frame clones alone and lacks a portion of them. The profile covers 400,000 or so clones, with roughly nine tenths appearing a single time and 3.5% taken by the ten largest. This sequence originates from a person between 18 and 60 years old who received the Ad26.COV2.S COVID-19 vaccine or a placebo. The source was peripheral blood, collected in a trial of Ad26.COV2.S vaccine versus placebo.

The CDR3 region has the DNA TGCGCCAGCGCGATTTCCGGGGGCACCGGGGAGCTGTTTTTT. Translated: CASAISGGTGELFF. The gene calls are TRBV5-1 and TRBJ2-2, with D possibly being TRBD2 (6 bases). Germline CDR1 and CDR2: SGHRS and YFSETQ. V gave up 7 bases and J gave up 4 bases, with 14 bases separating them. CDR3 length: 14 amino acids.